Listed below are T cell receptor beta chains from one sample, sequenced in a study of cytomegalovirus exposure and HLA in healthy donors. This table comes from immunoSEQ multiplex PCR, and its TCRdb copy is limited to in-frame clones, with some not included. The table lists 120,000 to 150,000 clones, around 80% of them singletons. The sequenced material came from PBMCs. Receptors originate from a woman aged 25 to 45 in good health and CMV-seronegative. Each CDR3 is given with its conserved first and last residue. The D gene is left open where the match is weak. Rows may omit the clone size; those that give it use once, few, many or a size class.

v_gene,d_gene,abundance,j_gene,CDR3nt,CDR3aa
TRBV19,TRBD1,-,TRBJ1-2,TGTGCCAGTAGTCGGAAGACAGGGAACTATGGCTACACCTTC,CASSRKTGNYGYTF
TRBV5-4,TRBD1,-,TRBJ1-2,TGTGCCAGCAGCTTGGATCAGGGGGCCTTTGATGGCTACACCTTC,CASSLDQGAFDGYTF
TRBV18,TRBD2,-,TRBJ2-1,TGTGCCAGCTCACCACCGGGCCAGCGGGAGAGGAACAATGAGCAGTTCTTC,CASSPPGQRERNNEQFF
TRBV4-1,-,few,TRBJ1-1,TGCGCCAGCAGCCAAGAAGTAGCCGACACTGAAGCTTTCTTT,CASSQEVADTEAFF
TRBV6-1,-,-,TRBJ2-7,TGTGCCAGCAGTGAACGCGGAGGGGCCGGGAACGAGCAGTACTTC,CASSERGGAGNEQYF
TRBV5-1,TRBD1,-,TRBJ2-1,TGCGCCAGCAGCGTCGGGGGACAGGGGCGCTACAATGAGCAGTTCTTC,CASSVGGQGRYNEQFF
TRBV2,-,-,TRBJ1-2,TGTGCCAGCACCGTAGGGGGATTGATAGGCGGCTACACCTTC,CASTVGGLIGGYTF
TRBV21-1,-,-,TRBJ1-5,TGTGCCAGCAGCAAAGCGCGAGATAACGGACAGGGGCCCCTTGAATCCAATCAGCCCCAGCATTTT,CASSKARDNGQGPLESNQPQHF
TRBV9,TRBD1,-,TRBJ1-2,TGTGCCAGCAGCCCCTCGACAGGGGGCCCCTATGGCTACACCTTC,CASSPSTGGPYGYTF
TRBV29-1,-,once,TRBJ2-6,TGCAGCGTGCAGGGGACCGGGGCCAACGTCCTGACTTTC,CSVQGTGANVLTF
TRBV12-5,TRBD1,-,TRBJ1-5,TGTGCTAGTGGTTTGGCTTGGGACAGGGGGCTCGGGAAGCCCCAGCATTTT,CASGLAWDRGLGKPQHF
TRBV7-9,TRBD1,once,TRBJ2-7,TGTGCCAGCAGCTCAACAGGGGCCGATACCTACGAGCAGTACTTC,CASSSTGADTYEQYF
TRBV7-8,TRBD2,-,TRBJ2-3,TGTGCCAGCTGCGCGGGAGGGGCAGATACGCAGTATTTT,CASCAGGADTQYF
TRBV6-1,-,-,TRBJ1-2,TGTGCCAGCAGTGAAGTGGCGGGGGATTTCTATGGCTACACCTTC,CASSEVAGDFYGYTF
TRBV6-5,-,-,TRBJ1-6,TGTGCCAGCCGTACTCGGGAGTTTTATTCACCCCTCCACTTT,CASRTREFYSPLHF
TRBV2,-,-,TRBJ1-5,TGTGCCAGCAGTGAAGAACTACGGCAGAATCAGCCCCAGCATTTT,CASSEELRQNQPQHF
TRBV4-1,TRBD2,-,TRBJ2-7,TGCGCCAGCAGCCTCCGGACTAGCGGGAGGGCCTACGAGCAGTACTTC,CASSLRTSGRAYEQYF
TRBV19,-,-,TRBJ2-5,TGTGCCAGTAGTATTCGGTCAGGGCCGCAAGAGACCCAGTACTTC,CASSIRSGPQETQYF